Listed below are T cell receptor beta chains from one sample, sequenced in a study of lymphopenia after photon versus proton radiotherapy. TCRdb's table, derived via immunoSEQ multiplex PCR, lists solely in-frame clones and lacks some. Counted here are 29,000 or so clones, approximately 86% occurring once; the ten biggest clones make up about 50%. Sample: peripheral blood, taken from a patient treated with proton-based radiotherapy. The origin of the receptors is a woman between 55 and 75 years old with cholangiocarcinoma. Some clones in this sample may be carry-over from other donors' samples. Both conserved end residues are part of each CDR3. D genes are given only for firm matches. Clone size, where shown, is once, few, many, or a class for clones that have expanded.

v_call	j_call	d_call	clone_size	cdr3_aa	cdr3_nt
TRBV27	TRBJ2-2	.	.	CASSYSVPSLGELFF	TGTGCCAGCAGTTACTCGGTCCCTTCGCTCGGGGAGCTGTTTTTT
TRBV14	TRBJ1-2	.	.	CASSHGPTYGYTF	TGTGCCAGCAGCCATGGACCCACCTATGGCTACACCTTC
TRBV4-2	TRBJ2-3	.	.	CASSRVEDTQYF	TGTGCCAGCAGCAGGGTAGAAGATACGCAGTATTTT
TRBV29-1	TRBJ1-2	.	.	CSGSGVPSDGYTF	TGCAGCGGATCAGGGGTTCCCTCAGATGGCTACACCTTC
TRBV18	TRBJ1-2	TRBD1	.	CASSQRTGASYGYTF	TGTGCCAGCTCCCAACGGACAGGGGCGTCCTATGGCTACACCTTC
TRBV19	TRBJ1-3	TRBD1	.	CASSFGQGAGNTIYF	TGTGCCAGTAGTTTCGGACAGGGCGCTGGAAACACCATATATTTT
TRBV6-1	TRBJ1-3	TRBD1	few	CASRTGDLVGTIYF	TGTGCCAGCCGGACAGGCGACCTCGTTGGCACCATATATTTT
TRBV15	TRBJ2-2	.	.	CATSRDQIPNTGELFF	TGTGCCACCAGCAGAGATCAGATCCCGAACACCGGGGAGCTGTTTTTT
TRBV7-2	TRBJ2-6	.	few	CASSPPLSGGANVLTF	TGTGCCAGCAGCCCGCCTTTGAGTGGCGGGGCCAACGTCCTGACTTTC
TRBV14	TRBJ2-7	.	.	CASSPVASYEQYF	TGTGCCAGCAGCCCTGTGGCCTCCTACGAGCAGTACTTC
TRBV12-5	TRBJ2-1	TRBD2	.	CASGPTSGGYLSEQFF	TGTGCTAGTGGACCCACTAGCGGGGGGTATTTATCCGAGCAGTTCTTC
TRBV5-1	TRBJ2-7	.	.	CASSSPDRTNHEQYF	TGCGCCAGCAGCTCCCCGGACAGAACAAATCACGAGCAGTACTTC
TRBV21-1	TRBJ2-7	.	.	CASSNPGDIKPYEQYF	TGTGCCAGCAGCAACCCGGGCGATATCAAACCCTACGAGCAGTACTTC
TRBV7-9	TRBJ1-1	.	.	CASSLEQGNTEAFF	TGTGCCAGCAGCTTAGAACAGGGAAACACTGAAGCTTTCTTT
TRBV4-3	TRBJ2-1	TRBD1	.	CASSQDRQGDFGNEQFF	TGCGCCAGCAGCCAAGATAGACAGGGAGATTTTGGGAATGAGCAGTTCTTC
TRBV27	TRBJ1-4	.	.	CASSPDRGLWATNEKLFF	TGTGCCAGCAGTCCCGACCGCGGACTGTGGGCAACTAATGAAAAACTGTTTTTT
TRBV7-9	TRBJ2-1	TRBD1	.	CASSYAGTADNEQFF	TGTGCCAGCAGTTACGCCGGGACAGCCGACAATGAGCAGTTCTTC